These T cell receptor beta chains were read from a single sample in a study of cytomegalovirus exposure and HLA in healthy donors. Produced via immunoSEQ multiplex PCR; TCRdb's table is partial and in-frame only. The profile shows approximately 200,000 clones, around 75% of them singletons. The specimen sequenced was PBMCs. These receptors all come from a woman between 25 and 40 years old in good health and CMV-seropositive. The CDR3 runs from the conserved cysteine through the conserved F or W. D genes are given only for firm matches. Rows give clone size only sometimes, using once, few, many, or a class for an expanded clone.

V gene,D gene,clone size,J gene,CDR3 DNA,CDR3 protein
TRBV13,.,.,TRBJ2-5,TGTGCCAGCAGCCCCGGCGGGGAGGAGACCCAGTACTTC,CASSPGGEETQYF
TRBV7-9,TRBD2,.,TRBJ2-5,TGTGCCAGCAGACGGACCGGGACTAGCGGGAGTAACCAAGAGACCCAGTACTTC,CASRRTGTSGSNQETQYF
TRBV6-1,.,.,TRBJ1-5,TGTGCCAGCAGTGAAAGACACTGGCTTCAGCCCCAGCATTTT,CASSERHWLQPQHF
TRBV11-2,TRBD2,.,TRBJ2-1,TGTGCCAGCAGCTTAGGTACTAGCGGGGGTGAATCGATCTTC,CASSLGTSGGESIF
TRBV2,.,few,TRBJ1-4,TGTGCCAGCGAGAATGAAAAACTGTTTTTT,CASENEKLFF
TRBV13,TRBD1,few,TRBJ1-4,TGTGCCAGCAGCTTCGGGACAGGGAGAGAAAAACTGTTTTTT,CASSFGTGREKLFF
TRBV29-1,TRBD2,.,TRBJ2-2,TGCAGCGTGAGGGCGGGAGGCACCGGGGAGCTGTTTTTT,CSVRAGGTGELFF
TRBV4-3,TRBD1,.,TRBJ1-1,TGCGCCAGCAGCCAGGGGACAGGGGGTCAGACTGAAGCTTTCTTT,CASSQGTGGQTEAFF
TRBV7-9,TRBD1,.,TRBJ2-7,TGTGCCAGCAGCTCCGACTGGACAGGGATGTCCGAGCAGTACTTC,CASSSDWTGMSEQYF
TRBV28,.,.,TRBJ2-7,TGTGCCAGCAGCAACCTGGGCCTCTACGAGCAGTACTTC,CASSNLGLYEQYF
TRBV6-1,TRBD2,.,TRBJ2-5,TGTGCCAGCCGGATAGCGGGAGTCGAGACCCAGTACTTC,CASRIAGVETQYF
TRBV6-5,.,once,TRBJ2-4,TGTGCCAGCAGCCGGACGGCCAGAGGGAACATTCAGTACTTC,CASSRTARGNIQYF
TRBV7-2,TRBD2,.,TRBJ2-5,TGTGCCAGCAGCTATTGGACTAGCGGGGGGTCGGGGACCCAGTACTTC,CASSYWTSGGSGTQYF
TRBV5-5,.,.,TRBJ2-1,TGTGCCAGCAGCTTGGTAGTCCAGGTAATCCCCAGTTCCTACAATGAGCAGTTCTTC,CASSLVVQVIPSSYNEQFF
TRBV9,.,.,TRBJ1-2,TGTGCCAGCAGCGTACCTCGGGGATGGGGCTACACCTTC,CASSVPRGWGYTF
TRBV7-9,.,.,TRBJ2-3,TGTGCCAGCACCCCCCCGGTCGCCCCCGATACGCAGTATTTT,CASTPPVAPDTQYF
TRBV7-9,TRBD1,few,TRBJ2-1,TGTGCCAGCAATGCCCGACAGGGCTACAATGAGCAGTTCTTC,CASNARQGYNEQFF
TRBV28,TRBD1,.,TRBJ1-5,TGTGCCAGCAGATACGGGGACAGCTATAGCAATCAGCCCCAGCATTTT,CASRYGDSYSNQPQHF
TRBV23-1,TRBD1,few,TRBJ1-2,TGCGCCAGCAGTCAAGTATTTAGGGACAGGGGAAGGCCGGGACTCAACTATGGCTACACCTTC,CASSQVFRDRGRPGLNYGYTF
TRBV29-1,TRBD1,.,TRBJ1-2,TGCAGCGCGCTGGGACAGGGAAATTCACATGGCTACACCTTC,CSALGQGNSHGYTF
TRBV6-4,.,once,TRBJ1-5,TGTGCCAGCAGTGTGTCAATCAATCAGCCCCAGCATTTT,CASSVSINQPQHF
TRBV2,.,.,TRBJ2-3,TGTGCCAGCAGTGAGACTGGAGATACGCAGTATTTT,CASSETGDTQYF
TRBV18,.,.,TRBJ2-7,TGTGCCAGCTCCACCAGGGATAGAAAGGTGGGATACGAGCAGTACTTC,CASSTRDRKVGYEQYF
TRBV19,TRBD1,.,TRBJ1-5,TGTGCCACAGATGACAGGGAAGACAATCAGCCCCAGCATTTT,CATDDREDNQPQHF
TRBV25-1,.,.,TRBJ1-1,TGTGCCAGCGTGTCCATGAACACTGAAGCTTTCTTT,CASVSMNTEAFF
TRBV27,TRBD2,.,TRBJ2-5,TGTGCCACCCTATCTAGCGGGGGGATGACCCAGTACTTC,CATLSSGGMTQYF
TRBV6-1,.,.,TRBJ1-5,TGTGCCAGCAGTGAATGGGGGGAAGATGGCAATCAGCCCCAGCATTTT,CASSEWGEDGNQPQHF
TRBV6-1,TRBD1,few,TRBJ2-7,TGTGCCACCTGGTACACCGGGACAGGCTACGAGCAGTACTTC,CATWYTGTGYEQYF
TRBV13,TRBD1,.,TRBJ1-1,TGTGCCAGCAGGACTACGGGGACAGGGGATAATGCTTTCTTT,CASRTTGTGDNAFF
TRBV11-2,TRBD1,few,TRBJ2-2,TGTGCCAGCAGCTTAGACCGGGGACAGCTGGCCGGGGAGCTGTTTTTT,CASSLDRGQLAGELFF
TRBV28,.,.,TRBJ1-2,TGTGCCAGCAGTTTAACAGGGATCGATCACTATGGCTACACCTTC,CASSLTGIDHYGYTF
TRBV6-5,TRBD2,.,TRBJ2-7,TGTGCCAGCAGGGCCTGGACTAGCGGGAGCGAGCAGTACTTC,CASRAWTSGSEQYF
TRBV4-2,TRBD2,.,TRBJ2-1,TGTGCCAGCAGCCAAGTAGCATGGGGGGAGGGAGCCTATGAGCAGTTCTTC,CASSQVAWGEGAYEQFF
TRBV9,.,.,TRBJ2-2,TGTGCCAGCAGCGTAGCGGCACAACGCGGCACCGGGGAGCTGTTTTTT,CASSVAAQRGTGELFF
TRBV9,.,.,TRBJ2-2,TGTGCCAGCAGCGTAGTAGGAGCCCCCGGGGAGCTGTTTTTT,CASSVVGAPGELFF
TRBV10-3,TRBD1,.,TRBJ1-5,TGTGCCATCGGTACGGGACAGGGGAATAGCAATCAGCCCCAGCATTTT,CAIGTGQGNSNQPQHF
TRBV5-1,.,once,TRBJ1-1,TGCGCCAGCAGCCGGGCCTTGGACAGTTTGAACACTGAAGCTTTCTTT,CASSRALDSLNTEAFF
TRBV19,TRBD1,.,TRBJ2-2,TGTGCCAGTAGCAAGAGGGGACAGGGCACCGGGGAGCTGTTTTTT,CASSKRGQGTGELFF
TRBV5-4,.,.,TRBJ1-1,TGTGCCAGCAGCTTGGAGGGGGGGCGGCACACTGAAGCTTTCTTT,CASSLEGGRHTEAFF
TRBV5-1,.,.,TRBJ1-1,TGCGCCAGCAGAACCCAGGGTCTCCCTGAAGCTTTCTTT,CASRTQGLPEAFF
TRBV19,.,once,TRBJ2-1,TGTGCCAGTAGTATTCCCTCCGGGACAAACTACAATGAGCAGTTCTTC,CASSIPSGTNYNEQFF
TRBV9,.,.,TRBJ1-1,TGTGCCAGCAGCGTAGGGAGCGGTTTTCAGGCCACTGAAGCTTTCTTT,CASSVGSGFQATEAFF
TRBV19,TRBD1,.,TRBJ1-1,TGTGCCAGTAGTCAAGACAGGGGAACCACTAAAGCTTTCTTT,CASSQDRGTTKAFF
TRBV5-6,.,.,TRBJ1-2,TGTGCCAGCAGCCCTTGGGACTTTGGGTATGGCTACACCTTC,CASSPWDFGYGYTF
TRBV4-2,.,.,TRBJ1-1,TGTGCCAGCAGCCAAGACGTCACGGGCACTGAAGCTTTCTTT,CASSQDVTGTEAFF
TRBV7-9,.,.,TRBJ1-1,TGTGCCAGCAGCCTAACAGGGATTGGTGAAGCTTTCTTT,CASSLTGIGEAFF